The following is a T cell receptor beta chain sequence with its context. Its specificity is not known. The sample comes from a study of response to subunit inactivated influenza vaccine. The study's findings and limits: The authors suggested that few new T cells are recruited per seasonal influenza vaccination.

A single record per CDR3 protein comes from TCRdb applying MiXCR to the RT-PCR reads. This table holds hundreds of thousands of distinct CDR3 sequences, approximately 12% found once. V was trimmed by 3 bases and J by 0 bases, leaving 17 bases between them. Germline loops: CDR1 MDHEN, CDR2 SYDVKM. There are 17 residues in the CDR3. The sequence was obtained from a man aged 45-65 years who received an inactivated influenza vaccine. The sequences come from PBMCs from blood, collected on the day of vaccination. The chain is built from TRBV28 and TRBJ1-1; D is uncertain. The CDR3 reads CASSFRRKWGLNTEAFF. The DNA for the CDR3 is TGTGCCAGCAGTTTTCGCAGGAAGTGGGGTCTGAACACTGAAGCTTTCTTT.